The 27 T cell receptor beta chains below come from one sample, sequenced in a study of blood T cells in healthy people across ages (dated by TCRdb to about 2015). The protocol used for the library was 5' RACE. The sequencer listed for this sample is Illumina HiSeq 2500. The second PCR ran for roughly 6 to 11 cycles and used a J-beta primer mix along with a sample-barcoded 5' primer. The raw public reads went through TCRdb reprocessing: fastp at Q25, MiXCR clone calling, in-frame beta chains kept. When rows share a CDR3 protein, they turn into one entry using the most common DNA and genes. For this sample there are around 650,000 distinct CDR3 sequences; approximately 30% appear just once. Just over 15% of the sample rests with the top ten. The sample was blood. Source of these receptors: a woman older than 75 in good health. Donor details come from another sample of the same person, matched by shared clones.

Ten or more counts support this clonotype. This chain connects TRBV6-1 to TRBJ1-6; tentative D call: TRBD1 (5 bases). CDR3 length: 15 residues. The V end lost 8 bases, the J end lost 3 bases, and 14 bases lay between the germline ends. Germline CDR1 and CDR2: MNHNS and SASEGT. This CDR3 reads CASSPTADYNSPLHF. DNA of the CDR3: TGTGCCAGCTCCCCGACAGCCGACTATAATTCACCCCTCCACTTT.

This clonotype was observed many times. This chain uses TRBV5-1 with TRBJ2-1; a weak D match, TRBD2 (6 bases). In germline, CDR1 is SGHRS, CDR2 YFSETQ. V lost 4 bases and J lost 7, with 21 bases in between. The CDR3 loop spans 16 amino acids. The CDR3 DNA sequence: TGCGCCAGCAGCACCGTCGCGGGGTTCAAGATGAATGAGCAGTTCTTC. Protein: CASSTVAGFKMNEQFF.

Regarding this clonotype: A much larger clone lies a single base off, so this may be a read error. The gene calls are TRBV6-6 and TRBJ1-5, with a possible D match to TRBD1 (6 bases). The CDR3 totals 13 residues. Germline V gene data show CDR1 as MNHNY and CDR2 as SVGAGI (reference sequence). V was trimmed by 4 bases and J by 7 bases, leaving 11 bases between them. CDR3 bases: TGTGCCAGCAGTTTAGGGGGTCGCCAGCCCCAGCATTTT. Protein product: CASSLGGRQPQHF.

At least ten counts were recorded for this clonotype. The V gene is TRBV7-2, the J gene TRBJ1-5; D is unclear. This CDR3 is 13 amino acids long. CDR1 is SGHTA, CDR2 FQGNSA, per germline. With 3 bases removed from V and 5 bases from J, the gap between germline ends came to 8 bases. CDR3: CASSFKVYQPQHF. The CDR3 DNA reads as TGTGCCAGCAGCTTTAAGGTCTATCAGCCCCAGCATTTT.

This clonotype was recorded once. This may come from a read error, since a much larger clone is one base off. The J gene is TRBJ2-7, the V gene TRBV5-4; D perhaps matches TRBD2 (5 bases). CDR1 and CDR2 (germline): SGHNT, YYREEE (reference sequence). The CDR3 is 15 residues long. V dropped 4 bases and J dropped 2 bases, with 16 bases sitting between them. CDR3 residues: CASSPAPGSPYEQYF. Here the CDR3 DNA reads TGTGCCAGCAGCCCAGCTCCGGGGTCCCCCTACGAGCAGTACTTC.

CDR3 sequence (DNA): TGCGCCAGCAGCCCGGAGGGGGACAGGGCCGGGGCCAACGTCCTGACTTTC. Translation: CASSPEGDRAGANVLTF. The gene calls are TRBV5-1 and TRBJ2-6, with 9 nucleotides matching TRBD1. The germline CDR1 and CDR2 sequences are SGHRS and YFSETQ. V shed 4 bases, J shed 4 bases, and the junction held 9 bases outside the gene matches. The CDR3 runs to 17 residues.

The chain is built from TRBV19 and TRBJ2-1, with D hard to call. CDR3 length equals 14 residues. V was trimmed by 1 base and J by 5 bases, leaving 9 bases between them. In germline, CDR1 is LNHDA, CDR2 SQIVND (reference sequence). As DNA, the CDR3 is TGTGCCAGTAGTATAGTGCTATTAGACAATGAGCAGTTCTTC. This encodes CASSIVLLDNEQFF.

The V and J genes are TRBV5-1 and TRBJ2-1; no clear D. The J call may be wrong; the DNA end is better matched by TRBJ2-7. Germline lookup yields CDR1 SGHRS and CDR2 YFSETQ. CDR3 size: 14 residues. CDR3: CASSLDGGTIEQYF. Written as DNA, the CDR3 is TGCGCCAGCAGCTTGGACGGCGGTACTATTGAGCAGTACTTC.

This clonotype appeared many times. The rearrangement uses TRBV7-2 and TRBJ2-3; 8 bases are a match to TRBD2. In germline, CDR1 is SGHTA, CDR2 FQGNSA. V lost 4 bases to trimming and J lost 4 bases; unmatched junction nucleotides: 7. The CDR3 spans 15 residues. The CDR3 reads CASSWSGGAADTQYF. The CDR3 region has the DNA TGTGCCAGCAGCTGGTCGGGGGGGGCGGCAGATACGCAGTATTTT.

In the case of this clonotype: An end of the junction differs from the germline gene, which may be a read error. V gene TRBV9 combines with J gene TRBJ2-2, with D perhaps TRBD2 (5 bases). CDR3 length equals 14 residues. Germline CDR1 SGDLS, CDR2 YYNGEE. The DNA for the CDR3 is TGTGCCAGCAGCGTAGCGAGGAACACCGGGGAGCCGTTTTTT. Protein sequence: CASSVARNTGEPFF.

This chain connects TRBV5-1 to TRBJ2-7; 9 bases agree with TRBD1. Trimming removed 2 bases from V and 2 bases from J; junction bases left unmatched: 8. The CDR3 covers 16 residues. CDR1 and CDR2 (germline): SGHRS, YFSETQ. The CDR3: CASSLSGQGPPYEQYF. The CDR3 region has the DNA TGCGCCAGCAGCTTATCGGGACAGGGACCCCCCTACGAGCAGTACTTC.

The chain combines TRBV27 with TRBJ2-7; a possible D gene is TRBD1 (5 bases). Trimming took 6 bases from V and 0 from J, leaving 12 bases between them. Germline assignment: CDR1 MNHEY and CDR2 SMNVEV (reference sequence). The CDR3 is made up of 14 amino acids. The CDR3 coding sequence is TGTGCCAGCAGCGACAGTGTTACCTCCTACGAGCAGTACTTC. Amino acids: CASSDSVTSYEQYF.

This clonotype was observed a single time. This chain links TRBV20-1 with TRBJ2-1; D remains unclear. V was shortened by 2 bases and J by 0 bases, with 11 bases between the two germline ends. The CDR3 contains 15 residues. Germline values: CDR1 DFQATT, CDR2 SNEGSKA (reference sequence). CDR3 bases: TGCAGTGCTAGAATCGGGCTTAGCTCCTACAATGAGCAGTTCTTC. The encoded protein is CSARIGLSSYNEQFF.

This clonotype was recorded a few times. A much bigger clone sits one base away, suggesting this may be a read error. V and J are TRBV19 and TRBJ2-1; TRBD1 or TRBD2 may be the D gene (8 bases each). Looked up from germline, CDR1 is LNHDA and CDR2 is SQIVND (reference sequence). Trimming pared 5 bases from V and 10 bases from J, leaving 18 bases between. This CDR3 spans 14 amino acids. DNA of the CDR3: TGTGCCAGTAGTCGGCAGGGGGCGGGGGGCGAGCAGTTCTTC. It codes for CASSRQGAGGEQFF.

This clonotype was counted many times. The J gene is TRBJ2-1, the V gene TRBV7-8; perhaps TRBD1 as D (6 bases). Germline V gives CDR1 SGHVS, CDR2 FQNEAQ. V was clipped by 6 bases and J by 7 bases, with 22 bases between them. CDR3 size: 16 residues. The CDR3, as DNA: TGTGCCAGCAGTCGTTCCCCCGGGCCCAGGGGAAATGAGCAGTTCTTC. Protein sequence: CASSRSPGPRGNEQFF.

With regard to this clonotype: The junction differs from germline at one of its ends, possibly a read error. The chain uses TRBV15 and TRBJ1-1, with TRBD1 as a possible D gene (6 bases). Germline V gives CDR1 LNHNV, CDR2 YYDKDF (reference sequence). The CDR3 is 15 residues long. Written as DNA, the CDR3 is TGTGCCATCAGCAGAGATCGGACAGAGGGGACTGAAGCTTTCTTT. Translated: CAISRDRTEGTEAFF.

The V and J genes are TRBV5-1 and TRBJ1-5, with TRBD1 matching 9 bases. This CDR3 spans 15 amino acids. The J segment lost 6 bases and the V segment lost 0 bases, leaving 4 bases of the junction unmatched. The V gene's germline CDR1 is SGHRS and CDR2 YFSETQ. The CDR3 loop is CASSLAGTGFQPQHF. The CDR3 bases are TGCGCCAGCAGCTTGGCCGGGACAGGGTTTCAGCCCCAGCATTTT.

This chain's CDR3 is CSATLIAGNSPLHF. CDR3 bases: TGCAGTGCTACCCTCATCGCGGGTAATTCACCCCTCCACTTT. This chain links TRBV20-1 with TRBJ1-6; no definite D call. Trimming took off 4 bases at V and 6 bases at J, with 13 bases between the two ends. Germline CDR1 DFQATT, CDR2 SNEGSKA (reference sequence). The CDR3 spans 14 residues.

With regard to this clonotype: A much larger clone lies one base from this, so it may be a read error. CDR3 nucleotides: TGTGCCAGCAGCTTAGGCCGTACCGGCAATGAGCAGTTCTTC. It is translated as CASSLGRTGNEQFF. V is TRBV13 and J is TRBJ2-1; D remains unclear. Germline V gene sequence: CDR1 PRHDT, CDR2 FYEKMQ (reference sequence). The CDR3 is made up of 14 amino acids. V was shortened by 0 bases and J by 6 bases, with 9 bases between the two germline ends.

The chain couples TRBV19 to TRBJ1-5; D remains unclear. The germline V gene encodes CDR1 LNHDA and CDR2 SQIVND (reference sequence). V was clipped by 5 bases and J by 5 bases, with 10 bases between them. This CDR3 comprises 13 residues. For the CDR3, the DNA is TGTGCCAGTAGTGCAGAGTGGGATCAGCCCCAGCATTTT. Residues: CASSAEWDQPQHF.

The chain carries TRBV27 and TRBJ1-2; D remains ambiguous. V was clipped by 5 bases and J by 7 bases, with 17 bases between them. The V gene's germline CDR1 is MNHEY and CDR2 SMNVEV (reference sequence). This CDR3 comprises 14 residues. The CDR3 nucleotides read TGTGCCAGCAGTCTCTACCGCGAGGTGGGTGGCTACACCTTC. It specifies CASSLYREVGGYTF.

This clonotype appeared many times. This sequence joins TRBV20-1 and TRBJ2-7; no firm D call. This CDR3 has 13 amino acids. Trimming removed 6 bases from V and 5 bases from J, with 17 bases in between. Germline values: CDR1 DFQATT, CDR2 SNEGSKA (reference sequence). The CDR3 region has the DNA TGCAGTGCCCCCCGGGCAGGTATCGACGAGCAGTACTTC. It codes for CSAPRAGIDEQYF.

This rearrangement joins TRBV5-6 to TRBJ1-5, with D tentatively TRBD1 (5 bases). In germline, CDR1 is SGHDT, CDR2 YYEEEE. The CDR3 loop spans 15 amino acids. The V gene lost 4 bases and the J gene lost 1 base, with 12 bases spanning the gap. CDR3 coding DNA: TGTGCCAGCAGCCGAGGACAACGAAGCAATCAGCCCCAGCATTTT. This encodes CASSRGQRSNQPQHF. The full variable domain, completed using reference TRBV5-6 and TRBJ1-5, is DAGVTQSPTHLIKTRGQQVTLRCSPKSGHDTVSWYQQALGQGPQFIFQYYEEEERQRGNFPDRFSGHQFPNYSSELNVNALLLGDSALYLCASSRGQRSNQPQHFGDGTRLSIL.

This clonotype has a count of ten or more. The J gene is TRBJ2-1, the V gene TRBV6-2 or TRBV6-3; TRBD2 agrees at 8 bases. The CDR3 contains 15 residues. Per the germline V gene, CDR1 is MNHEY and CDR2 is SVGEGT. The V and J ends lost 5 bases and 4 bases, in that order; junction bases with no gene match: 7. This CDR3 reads CASSAGTRAYNEQFF. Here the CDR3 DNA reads TGTGCCAGCAGTGCCGGGACTAGGGCTTACAATGAGCAGTTCTTC.

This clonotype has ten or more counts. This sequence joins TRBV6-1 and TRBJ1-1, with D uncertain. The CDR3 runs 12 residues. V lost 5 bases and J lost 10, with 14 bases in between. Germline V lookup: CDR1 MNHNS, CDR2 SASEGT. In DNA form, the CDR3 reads TGTGCCAGCAGTAGCGGGAGGTCCGGAGCTTTCTTT. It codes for CASSSGRSGAFF.

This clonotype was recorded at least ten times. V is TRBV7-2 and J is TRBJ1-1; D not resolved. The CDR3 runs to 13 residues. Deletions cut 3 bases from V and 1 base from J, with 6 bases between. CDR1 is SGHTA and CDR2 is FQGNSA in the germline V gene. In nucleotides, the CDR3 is TGTGCCAGCAGCTTCGGAGAGAACACTGAAGCTTTCTTT. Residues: CASSFGENTEAFF.

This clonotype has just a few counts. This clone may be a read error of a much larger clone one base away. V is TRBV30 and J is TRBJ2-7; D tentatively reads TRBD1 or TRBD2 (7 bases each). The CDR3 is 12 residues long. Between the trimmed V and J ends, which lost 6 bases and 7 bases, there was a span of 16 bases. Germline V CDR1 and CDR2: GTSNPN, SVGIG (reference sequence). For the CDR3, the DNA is TGTGCCTGTCGCCCAGGGGGGGTTGAGCAGTACTTC. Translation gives CACRPGGVEQYF. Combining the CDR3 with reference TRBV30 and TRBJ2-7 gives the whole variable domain SQTIHQWPATLVQPVGSPLSLECTVEGTSNPNLYWYRQAAGRGLQLLFYSVGIGQISSEVPQNLSASRPQDRQFILSSKKLLLSDSGFYLCACRPGGVEQYFGPGTRLTVT.